This TCR beta chain was sequenced during a study of cytomegalovirus exposure and HLA in healthy donors. Overall study findings and caveats: TCR beta sequences reportedly predicted most subjects' HLA-A and HLA-B alleles accurately. For most TCR beta V segments, an earlier analysis put the productive rate at about 87% or about 30% of the time. Relative to equally common others, HLA-associated TCR beta chains showed greater clonal expansion in a later analysis.

Of note for this clone: Its matching antigen is unknown.

The PCR made use of 60 Vbeta and 13 Jbeta primers. Profiled with immunoSEQ multiplex PCR; TCRdb holds only in-frame clones, not every one. In the table there are about 220,000 clones, approximately 82% of which are singletons. Trimming took 2 bases from V and 1 from J; bases not matched to a gene: 5. The germline CDR1 and CDR2 sequences are GTSNPN and SVGIG (reference sequence). This CDR3 has 15 residues. V and J are TRBV30 and TRBJ1-1, with 9 bases aligning to TRBD1. Sequencing was carried out using PBMCs. The source of this sequence is a man younger than 30 in good health and CMV-seronegative. CDR3 in amino acids: CAWSPPTGGNTEAFF. The CDR3 DNA sequence: TGTGCCTGGAGTCCCCCGACAGGGGGGAACACTGAAGCTTTCTTT.